The source of this T cell receptor (beta chain) is a study of OX40 agonist ivuxolimab in advanced cancers. Looking at the study overall: Ivuxolimab was an agonistic, fully human IgG2 monoclonal antibody directed against OX40 (CD134), a costimulatory receptor. Intravenous ivuxolimab was administered to patients every 2 weeks at six dose levels: 0.01, 0.1, 0.3, 1.5, 3 and 10 mg/kg. Peripheral TCRbeta sequencing aimed to test whether ivuxolimab altered TCR sequence diversity and caused clonal T-cell expansion. Of the 50 to 55 dose-escalation patients, hepatocellular carcinoma was present in around 20, melanoma in roughly 15, renal cell carcinoma in 9 and head and neck cancer in 9. Partial responses occurred in three dose-escalation patients: two with cutaneous melanoma and one with hepatocellular carcinoma. In the dose-escalation cohort, roughly 80% of patients were male, and the mean age was around 60 years, with a range of roughly 20 to 79. The paper describes the monotherapy dose-escalation part (N of about 57 patients) of the phase I trial of ivuxolimab. Prior anti-PD-1, anti-PD-L1 or anti-CTLA-4 therapy was permitted, and checkpoint inhibitors had been received by roughly 42% of dose-escalation patients. What the work shows at the level of the full study, not this receptor alone: On average, CD8+ T cells showed more expanded clones than CD4+ T cells after ivuxolimab. Partial responders in the 0.1-3.0 mg/kg groups had among the lowest normalized peripheral clonal expansion, especially among CD8+ T cells. Clonal expansion of both CD4+ and CD8+ blood T cells was observed from baseline to week 6 at doses 0.1 to 3.0 mg/kg. The antigen specificity of the clonally expanded peripheral T cells was not determined. Low levels of normalized T-cell clonal expansion were also seen in some nonresponding patients.

As for this clone: Its specific antigen is unknown. No base quality values were provided; no much bigger clone lies one nucleotide off.

From cysteine to phenylalanine, the CDR3 is 12 amino acids long. Just CDR3 DNA is preserved here, 36 bases in frame from base 1. Sequences KGHSH (CDR1) and LQKENI (CDR2) are obtained from the germline V gene. Compared with germline, V lacks 3 bases and J lacks 5 bases; bases without a gene match: 1. Genomic DNA was isolated from the sorted cells so that the TCRbeta CDR3 region could be sequenced. TCRbeta CDR3 regions were sequenced using the immunoSEQ Assay. TCRdb stores this immuneACCESS table with in-frame sequences only. Part of the clones is absent; in the studies checked, under half of the shortfall reflects unresolved V genes, and no reason is known for the rest. A total of 95,000 to 100,000 clones appear in this sample, about 80% of them only once. Around 1.6% of the sample rests with the top ten. Patients with autoimmune disease history or receiving systemic immunosuppression were excluded from the trial. Peripheral blood for TCR sequencing was collected from all dose cohorts at baseline, on cycle 4 day 1, and on cycle 7 day 1. The samples were drawn from a first-in-human, open-label, multicenter phase I dose-escalation trial of ivuxolimab. The trial enrolled adults with locally advanced or metastatic head and neck squamous cell, hepatocellular, melanoma or renal cell carcinoma. Before TCR sequencing, CD4+ T cells and CD8+ T cells from peripheral blood were sorted into separate populations.

The clonotype comes from an adult with an advanced solid tumor such as melanoma, head and neck, liver or kidney cancer. This material consisted of CD4+ or CD8+ T cells sorted from blood, taken in a trial of the OX40 agonist ivuxolimab. This receptor chain uses TRBV18 and TRBJ2-7; the junction holds 7 bases that match TRBD2. The CDR3 corresponds to CASSPGGNEQYF. The nucleotide sequence is given as TGTGCCAGCTCACCGGGGGGGAACGAGCAGTACTTC. The full variable domain, with segments outside the CDR3 supplied by the reference TRBV18 and TRBJ2-7 proteins, appears as NAGVMQNPRHLVRRRGQEARLRCSPMKGHSHVYWYRQLPEEGLKFMVYLQKENIIDESGMPKERFSAEFPKEGPSILRIQQVVRGDSAAYFCASSPGGNEQYFGPGTRLTVT.